The TCR beta chain described here comes from a study of technical replicates of blood from a few donors. The V end was cut by 0 bases, the J end by 8 bases, with 19 bases between. There are 17 residues in the CDR3. CDR1 is MGHRA, CDR2 YSYEKL, per germline. Clones were sequenced by immunoSEQ multiplex PCR, and TCRdb holds only the in-frame ones, with some missing. The sample records 30,000 to 40,000 clones, roughly 92% being singletons. Material for sequencing was PBMCs. The receptor's source is a human donor in good health. Some clones in this sample may be carry-over from other donors' samples. The chain couples TRBV4-1 to TRBJ1-4; the D is unclear. The CDR3 spells CASSQDPPWSAGEKLFF. CDR3 in DNA: TGCGCCAGCAGCCAAGACCCGCCCTGGTCAGCAGGAGAAAAACTGTTTTTT.